This T cell receptor (beta chain) was found in a study of blood T cell repertoires in COVID-19. The junction had 9 bases not matched to a gene; V was cut back by 7 bases and J by 7 bases. Per the germline V gene, CDR1 is SGHRS and CDR2 is YFSETQ. The CDR3 contains 14 residues. Original processing notes: Reference gene primer amplification gave estimated nucleated cell counts. The table came from immunoSEQ multiplex PCR; TCRdb's copy has only in-frame clones and leaves some out. Clonal size and the V and J genes are those of that table, whereas D and trimming came from the DNA. The sample has around 250,000 clones, around 87% seen once.

Sequencing was performed on peripheral blood. The source of this sequence is a man between 18 and 35 years old with active or convalescent COVID-19. The chain combines TRBV5-1 with TRBJ2-4; 9 nucleotides match TRBD1. The CDR3 is CASSTGGDYNIQYF. Here the CDR3 DNA reads TGCGCCAGCTCCACAGGGGGCGATTACAACATTCAGTACTTC.